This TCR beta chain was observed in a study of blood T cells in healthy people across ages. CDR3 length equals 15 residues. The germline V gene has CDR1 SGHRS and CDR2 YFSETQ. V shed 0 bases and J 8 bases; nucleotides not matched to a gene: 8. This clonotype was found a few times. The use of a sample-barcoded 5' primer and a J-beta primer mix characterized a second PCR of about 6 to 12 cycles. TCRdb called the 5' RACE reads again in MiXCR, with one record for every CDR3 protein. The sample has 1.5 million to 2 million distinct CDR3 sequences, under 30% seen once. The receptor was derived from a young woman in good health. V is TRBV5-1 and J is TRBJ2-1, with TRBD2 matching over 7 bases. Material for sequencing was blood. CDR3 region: CASSLGTRGVDEQFF. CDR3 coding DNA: TGCGCCAGCAGCTTGGGGACTAGGGGTGTCGATGAGCAGTTCTTC.